This entry is about one TCR beta chain. The source of the sample is a study of blood T cell repertoires in COVID-19. In the original processing: Amplifying reference gene primers gave estimates of nucleated cell counts. TCRdb's copy holds only in-frame clones and misses some; the assay was immunoSEQ multiplex PCR. V and J calls and clone size are copied from that table; D and trimming were computed from the DNA. The sample includes under 350,000 clones, roughly nine tenths of them seen just once. This CDR3 spans 15 amino acids. Germline CDR1 and CDR2: GTSNPN and SVGIG (reference sequence). The V gene end was trimmed by 2 bases and the J gene end by 6 bases; junction bases not matched to a gene: 5. While infection was still active, Seattle patients were enrolled and then followed longitudinally.

The chain joins TRBV30 to TRBJ1-6; TRBD1 matches at 9 bases. The specimen was peripheral blood. The origin of this receptor is a woman in her 30s with COVID-19, enrolled during active disease. Here the CDR3 reads CAWSLTGGPNSPLHF. Here the CDR3 DNA reads TGTGCCTGGAGTTTAACAGGGGGCCCTAATTCACCCCTCCACTTT.